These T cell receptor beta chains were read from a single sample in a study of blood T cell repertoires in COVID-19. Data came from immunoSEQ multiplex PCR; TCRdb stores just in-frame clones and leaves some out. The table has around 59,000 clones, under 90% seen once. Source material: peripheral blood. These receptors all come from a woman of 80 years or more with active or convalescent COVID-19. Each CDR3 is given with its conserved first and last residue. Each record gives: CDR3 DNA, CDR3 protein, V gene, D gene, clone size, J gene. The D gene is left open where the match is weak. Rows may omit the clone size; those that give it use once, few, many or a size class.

CDR3nt: TGTGCCAGCACTTTAGACAGGACTGAAGCTTTCTTT
CDR3aa: CASTLDRTEAFF
v_gene: TRBV12-3/TRBV12-4
d_gene: NA
abundance: once
j_gene: TRBJ1-1

CDR3nt: TGTGCCAGTAGGCCTGACAGTAACTATGGCTACACCTTC
CDR3aa: CASRPDSNYGYTF
v_gene: TRBV19
d_gene: NA
abundance: NA
j_gene: TRBJ1-2

CDR3nt: TGTGCCAGCAGCGGGGCTAGCGGGGACACATGGGGCGAGACCCAGTACTTC
CDR3aa: CASSGASGDTWGETQYF
v_gene: TRBV9
d_gene: TRBD2
abundance: NA
j_gene: TRBJ2-5

CDR3nt: TGTGCCAGCACAGGGTCTGGGGCCAACGTCCTGACTTTC
CDR3aa: CASTGSGANVLTF
v_gene: TRBV2
d_gene: NA
abundance: once
j_gene: TRBJ2-6

CDR3nt: TGTGCCAGCAGTTCTTCATCCGGGACAGGGGCAGATACGCAGTATTTT
CDR3aa: CASSSSSGTGADTQYF
v_gene: TRBV6-5
d_gene: TRBD1
abundance: NA
j_gene: TRBJ2-3

CDR3nt: TGTGCCAGCAGTTACCAGTGGCAGGGGGCAAATGAGCAGTTCTTC
CDR3aa: CASSYQWQGANEQFF
v_gene: TRBV28
d_gene: TRBD1
abundance: NA
j_gene: TRBJ2-1

CDR3nt: TGTGCCAGTAGTATCCCACAGGGGCCAGATACGCAGTATTTT
CDR3aa: CASSIPQGPDTQYF
v_gene: TRBV19
d_gene: TRBD1
abundance: NA
j_gene: TRBJ2-3

CDR3nt: TGTGCCAGCAGCTTTAACAGGGGGCTTGGCTACACCTTC
CDR3aa: CASSFNRGLGYTF
v_gene: TRBV7-3
d_gene: TRBD1
abundance: NA
j_gene: TRBJ1-2

CDR3nt: TGCGCCAGCAGCAAAACCTCTCCCGGGACTAGCGTGACCGGGGAGCTGTTTTTT
CDR3aa: CASSKTSPGTSVTGELFF
v_gene: TRBV5-1
d_gene: TRBD2
abundance: NA
j_gene: TRBJ2-2

CDR3nt: TGTGCCAGCAGCCCCGACAGGAATCAGCCCCAGCATTTT
CDR3aa: CASSPDRNQPQHF
v_gene: TRBV7-8
d_gene: NA
abundance: once
j_gene: TRBJ1-5

CDR3nt: TGTGCCAGCAGCCCCCCGGGTGGCATTCAGTACTTC
CDR3aa: CASSPPGGIQYF
v_gene: TRBV7-6
d_gene: NA
abundance: NA
j_gene: TRBJ2-4

CDR3nt: TGTGCCAGCAGACAGGGGAATAATTCACCCCTCCACTTT
CDR3aa: CASRQGNNSPLHF
v_gene: TRBV6-6
d_gene: TRBD1
abundance: NA
j_gene: TRBJ1-6

CDR3nt: TGTGCCAGCAGCTTAGTATTCTCAGATACGCAGTATTTT
CDR3aa: CASSLVFSDTQYF
v_gene: TRBV7-2
d_gene: NA
abundance: NA
j_gene: TRBJ2-3

CDR3nt: TGTGCCAGCAGCTTAGGGCTCGGGGAGACCCAGTACTTC
CDR3aa: CASSLGLGETQYF
v_gene: TRBV11-2
d_gene: NA
abundance: few
j_gene: TRBJ2-5

CDR3nt: TGTGCCAGCTCAACGGGGTTTGATCAGCCCCAGCATTTT
CDR3aa: CASSTGFDQPQHF
v_gene: TRBV18
d_gene: NA
abundance: NA
j_gene: TRBJ1-5

CDR3nt: TGCGCCAGCAGCCAAGATGAGGGACAACCCTATGGCTACACCTTC
CDR3aa: CASSQDEGQPYGYTF
v_gene: TRBV4-1
d_gene: NA
abundance: NA
j_gene: TRBJ1-2

CDR3nt: TGTGCCAGCTCTTCAGGGAATCAGCCCCAGCATTTT
CDR3aa: CASSSGNQPQHF
v_gene: TRBV18
d_gene: NA
abundance: once
j_gene: TRBJ1-5

CDR3nt: TGTGCCAGCAGCGTAGATCGGAGGACAGGGTACGAGCAGTACTTC
CDR3aa: CASSVDRRTGYEQYF
v_gene: TRBV9
d_gene: TRBD1
abundance: NA
j_gene: TRBJ2-7